This T cell receptor (beta chain) was recorded in a study of beta chain features in type 1 diabetes. Germline loops: CDR1 SGHRS, CDR2 YFSETQ. Trimming at V came to 4 bases and at J to 3 bases, leaving 4 bases not matched to a gene. The CDR3 spans 14 residues. Expressed TCRB transcripts were sequenced, since all the RNA that had been isolated was reverse transcribed. The protocol was immunoSEQ multiplex PCR, while the TCRdb copy is restricted to in-frame clones and leaves out a portion. The data show around 650,000 clones, about an eighth seen once. A few counts support this clone. Its antigen is still unknown. The study, taken as a whole, reports: TCRB CDR3 length was moderately but significantly reduced in all four CD4+ subsets of Type 1 diabetes patients. Across patients, naive, central memory and Treg TCRB repertoires exhibited apparently greater similarity than was observed across healthy donors.

The rearrangement links TRBV5-1 to TRBJ2-5; 9 bases map to TRBD1. This TCR came from a man younger than 45 with type 1 diabetes. Sequences were obtained from naive CD4+ T cells from blood. CDR3 loop: CASSMGQGEETQYF. CDR3 DNA: TGCGCCAGCAGCATGGGACAGGGAGAAGAGACCCAGTACTTC.